What follows is one T cell receptor beta chain and its context. This record comes from a study of blood T cell repertoires in COVID-19. Study information: In each case, the material was cDNA or gDNA derived from T cells, B-cell-depleted T cells, or PBMCs.

Authors' data handling: Estimated nucleated cell counts came from reference gene primer amplification. The protocol was immunoSEQ multiplex PCR, while the TCRdb copy is restricted to in-frame clones and leaves out a portion. That table furnishes V, J and clone size, whereas the DNA furnished D and trimming. The table includes around 200,000 clones, roughly 80% detected once. The sample comprised peripheral blood. The sequence came from a man in his forties or fifties who had recovered from COVID-19.

In DNA form, the CDR3 reads TGTGCCAGCAGTACAGGGACAGCTGGAAACACCATATATTTT. As protein: CASSTGTAGNTIYF. The chain employs TRBV6-5 and TRBJ1-3; the match to TRBD1 covers 7 bases. Trimming at V came to 5 bases and at J to 2 bases, leaving 3 bases not matched to a gene. The germline CDR1 and CDR2 sequences are MNHEY and SVGAGI. This CDR3 spans 14 amino acids.